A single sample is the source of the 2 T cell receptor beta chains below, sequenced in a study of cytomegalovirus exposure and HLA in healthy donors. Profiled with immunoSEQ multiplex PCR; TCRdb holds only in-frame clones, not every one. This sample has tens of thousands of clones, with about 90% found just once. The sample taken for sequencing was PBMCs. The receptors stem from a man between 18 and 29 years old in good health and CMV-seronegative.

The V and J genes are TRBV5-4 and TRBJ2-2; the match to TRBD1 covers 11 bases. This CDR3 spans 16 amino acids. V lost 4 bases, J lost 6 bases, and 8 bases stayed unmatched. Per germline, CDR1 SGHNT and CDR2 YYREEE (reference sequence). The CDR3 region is CASSTGQGAMSGELFF. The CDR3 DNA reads TGTGCCAGCAGCACAGGACAGGGGGCGATGTCCGGGGAGCTGTTTTTT.

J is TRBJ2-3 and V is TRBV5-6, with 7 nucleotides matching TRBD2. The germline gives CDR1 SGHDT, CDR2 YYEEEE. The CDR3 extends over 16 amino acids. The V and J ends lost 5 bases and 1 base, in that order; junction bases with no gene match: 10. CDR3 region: CASSWGGERGTDTQYF. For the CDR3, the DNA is TGTGCCAGCAGTTGGGGGGGAGAGCGGGGCACAGATACGCAGTATTTT.